The rows below give T cell receptor beta chains drawn from one sample of a study of T cell responses to AZD1222 COVID-19 vaccine. Measured with immunoSEQ multiplex PCR; TCRdb has only the in-frame clones, and not every one. The top ten clones hold 1.9% of a sample with some 130,000 clones, approximately 90% of them seen once. Material: peripheral blood, obtained on day 0 of AZD1222 vaccination. The receptors shown here come from an adult in good health. CDR3s include the opening cysteine and the closing phenylalanine or tryptophan. A D gene is named only where the DNA matches it firmly. The size entry is marked missing in some rows and otherwise reads once, few, many or a size class.

D gene	V gene	J gene	clone size	CDR3 protein	CDR3 DNA
NA	TRBV9	TRBJ1-3	NA	CASSVSVSGNTIYF	TGTGCCAGCAGCGTATCCGTATCTGGAAACACCATATATTTT
NA	TRBV28	TRBJ1-4	NA	CASSQNGTPYLSEKLFF	TGTGCCAGCAGTCAAAACGGGACTCCCTACTTATCGGAAAAACTGTTTTTT
TRBD1	TRBV9	TRBJ1-4	NA	CASSARDRVNRLFF	TGTGCCAGCAGCGCCCGGGACAGGGTAAATCGACTGTTTTTT
NA	TRBV7-9	TRBJ2-7	NA	CASSPDPGWGYEQYF	TGTGCCAGCAGCCCAGACCCAGGGTGGGGCTACGAGCAGTACTTC
NA	TRBV7-8	TRBJ1-4	NA	CASSLLRQKMTTNEKLFF	TGTGCCAGCAGCTTACTGCGACAGAAGATGACAACTAATGAAAAACTGTTTTTT
TRBD2	TRBV5-1	TRBJ2-1	NA	CASVEVGGSWEQFF	TGCGCCAGCGTGGAAGTCGGGGGGTCGTGGGAGCAGTTCTTC
NA	TRBV7-2	TRBJ1-1	once	CASSFVQRGTEAFF	TGTGCCAGCAGCTTTGTGCAACGCGGAACTGAAGCTTTCTTT
TRBD1	TRBV5-1	TRBJ1-4	NA	CASSRQGQGFEKLFF	TGCGCCAGCAGCCGACAGGGACAGGGGTTTGAAAAACTGTTTTTT
NA	TRBV2	TRBJ1-1	NA	CASRTQVHTEAFF	TGTGCCAGCAGGACACAGGTTCACACTGAAGCTTTCTTT
NA	TRBV25-1	TRBJ1-3	once	CASSRQLIGAGNTIYF	TGTGCCAGCAGTAGACAGCTCATAGGGGCTGGAAACACCATATATTTT
NA	TRBV2	TRBJ1-1	NA	CASSERAGNTEAFF	TGTGCCAGCAGTGAACGGGCAGGGAACACTGAAGCTTTCTTT
NA	TRBV18	TRBJ2-1	NA	CASSPRMRYNEQFF	TGTGCCAGCTCACCGCGCATGAGATACAATGAGCAGTTCTTC
NA	TRBV7-2	TRBJ2-1	NA	CASSFARSNNEQFF	TGTGCCAGCAGCTTTGCTAGATCAAACAATGAGCAGTTCTTC
NA	TRBV3-1/TRBV3-2	TRBJ1-2	NA	CASSQGGSHYGYTF	TGTGCCAGCAGCCAAGGGGGTTCCCACTATGGCTACACCTTC
NA	TRBV6-6	TRBJ1-1	NA	CASSLTGGGDTEAFF	TGTGCCAGCAGCCTTACGGGGGGGGGAGACACTGAAGCTTTCTTT
NA	TRBV4-1	TRBJ2-1	NA	CASSPPPRTVHFNEQFF	TGCGCCAGCAGCCCCCCTCCCCGGACAGTCCACTTCAATGAGCAGTTCTTC
NA	TRBV28	TRBJ1-4	NA	CASSFRALGNEKLFF	TGTGCCAGCAGTTTCCGGGCTCTCGGTAATGAAAAACTGTTTTTT
NA	TRBV7-2	TRBJ2-1	few	CASREGLFEQFF	TGTGCCAGCAGGGAAGGGCTCTTTGAGCAGTTCTTC
TRBD1	TRBV28	TRBJ2-2	NA	CASSLSETRQGSGELFF	TGTGCCAGCAGTTTATCTGAAACCCGACAGGGGTCCGGGGAGCTGTTTTTT
NA	TRBV27	TRBJ1-1	NA	CASSWGRGGTEAFF	TGTGCCAGCAGTTGGGGCAGGGGAGGGACTGAAGCTTTCTTT
NA	TRBV5-1	TRBJ1-6	NA	CASSLEGSPLHF	TGCGCCAGCAGCTTGGAGGGGTCACCCCTCCACTTT
NA	TRBV13	TRBJ2-3	NA	CASSLGGDTQYF	TGTGCCAGCAGCTTAGGCGGGGATACGCAGTATTTT
TRBD2	TRBV6-5	TRBJ2-7	NA	CASTASTSGSYEQYF	TGTGCCAGCACCGCTTCGACTAGCGGCTCCTACGAGCAGTACTTC
NA	TRBV12-3/TRBV12-4	TRBJ1-1	NA	CASSFTGLAFF	TGTGCCAGCAGTTTTACAGGGTTAGCTTTCTTT
TRBD1	TRBV10-3	TRBJ1-1	NA	CAISVGQGEGTEAFF	TGTGCCATCAGTGTGGGACAGGGCGAGGGTACTGAAGCTTTCTTT
NA	TRBV28	TRBJ1-2	NA	CASSPPLQGNYGYTF	TGTGCCAGCAGTCCGCCCCTCCAGGGCAACTATGGCTACACCTTC
TRBD1	TRBV4-3	TRBJ2-3	NA	CASSPEGAGYTDTQYF	TGCGCCAGCAGCCCCGAGGGGGCGGGCTACACAGATACGCAGTATTTT
NA	TRBV27	TRBJ2-2	NA	CASGPLGAGELFF	TGTGCCAGCGGCCCCTTAGGGGCCGGGGAGCTGTTTTTT
NA	TRBV4-2	TRBJ2-1	NA	CASSQAGAGSYNEQFF	TGTGCCAGCAGCCAAGCCGGAGCAGGGTCGTACAATGAGCAGTTCTTC
NA	TRBV5-1	TRBJ2-2	once	CASSLSGDYTGELFF	TGCGCCAGCAGCTTATCGGGGGATTACACCGGGGAGCTGTTTTTT
TRBD1	TRBV4-1	TRBJ2-7	once	CASSQVLVRRDRGNGGQYF	TGCGCCAGCAGCCAAGTATTGGTTCGCCGGGACAGGGGAAATGGAGGGCAGTACTTC
NA	TRBV7-2	TRBJ1-2	NA	CASSFKIGADGYTF	TGTGCCAGCAGCTTTAAAATCGGGGCGGATGGCTACACCTTC
NA	TRBV6-5	TRBJ1-1	few	CASIQGNTEAFF	TGTGCCAGCATACAGGGAAACACTGAAGCTTTCTTT
TRBD2	TRBV2	TRBJ2-1	NA	CASSRRTHGGGAGDEQFF	TGTGCCAGCAGTCGACGGACCCATGGCGGGGGGGCCGGAGATGAGCAGTTCTTC
TRBD1	TRBV19	TRBJ1-2	NA	CASSIDSQGASGYTF	TGTGCCAGTAGTATAGACTCGCAGGGGGCGTCAGGCTACACCTTC
NA	TRBV5-4	TRBJ1-2	NA	CASSPFDPRGGYTF	TGTGCCAGCAGCCCCTTTGATCCCAGAGGCGGCTACACCTTC
NA	TRBV6-5	TRBJ1-1	NA	CASSYSEGFPTEAFF	TGTGCCAGCAGTTACTCCGAAGGGTTCCCCACTGAAGCTTTCTTT
NA	TRBV18	TRBJ1-4	NA	CASSPLVQSPTNEKLFF	TGTGCCAGCTCACCACTCGTGCAGAGTCCAACTAATGAAAAACTGTTTTTT
TRBD1	TRBV7-9	TRBJ2-1	NA	CASTPPPGQAPLSSYNEQFF	TGTGCCAGCACCCCCCCGCCGGGACAGGCACCCTTAAGCTCCTACAATGAGCAGTTCTTC
TRBD1	TRBV30	TRBJ1-2	NA	CAWSGASGTGANGYTF	TGTGCCTGGAGTGGGGCCTCCGGGACAGGGGCGAATGGCTACACCTTC